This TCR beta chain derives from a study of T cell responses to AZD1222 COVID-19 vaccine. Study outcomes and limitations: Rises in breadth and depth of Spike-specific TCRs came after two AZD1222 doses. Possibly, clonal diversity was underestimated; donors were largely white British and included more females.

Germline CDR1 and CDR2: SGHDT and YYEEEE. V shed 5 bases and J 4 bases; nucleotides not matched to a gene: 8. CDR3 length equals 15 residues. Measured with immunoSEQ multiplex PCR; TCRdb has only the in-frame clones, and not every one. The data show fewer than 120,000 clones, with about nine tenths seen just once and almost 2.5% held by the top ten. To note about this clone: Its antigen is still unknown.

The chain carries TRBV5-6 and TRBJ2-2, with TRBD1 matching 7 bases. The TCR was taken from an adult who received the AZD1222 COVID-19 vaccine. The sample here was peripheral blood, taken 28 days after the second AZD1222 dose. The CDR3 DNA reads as TGTGCCAGCAGTTCGGACAGGAACCCCACCGGGGAGCTGTTTTTT. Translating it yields CASSSDRNPTGELFF.